This T cell receptor beta chain appears in the sequencing data of a study of T cell clones after liver transplantation. Whole-study context: TCRbeta sequencing after a pre-transplant mixed lymphocyte reaction identified graft-donor-reactive clones, later tracked in post-transplant blood. Graft-donor-reactive sequences were compared with third-party-reactive TCRbeta sequences from pre-transplant mixed lymphocyte reactions.

Worth noting for this clone: Its antigen is unknown.

Regarding the study as a whole: The donor-reactive repertoire was only partly measurable in two subjects, lacking donor cells. Post-transplant, graft-donor-reactive CD4 TCRbeta sequences in blood dropped significantly in 5 of 8 subjects.

Method: immunoSEQ multiplex PCR; TCRdb's copy keeps in-frame clones and lacks some. This table holds just under 60,000 clones, about 70% found once. The CDR3 is 15 amino acids. Germline V lookup: CDR1 SGDLS, CDR2 YYNGEE. V gave up 1 base and J gave up 0 bases, with 9 bases separating them. The receptor was isolated from a human patient who received a liver transplant. The graft donor may have given rise to some T cells. This rearrangement joins TRBV9 to TRBJ2-3; tentatively, D is TRBD1 (6 bases). Sequencing was performed on CD4+ T cells from blood, taken at the approximately 15-month timepoint. The CDR3 DNA reads as TGTGCCAGCAGCGTACAGGGGTGGAGCACAGATACGCAGTATTTT. Translation gives CASSVQGWSTDTQYF.